This TCR beta chain was identified in a study of blood T cell repertoires in COVID-19. Original processing methods: Estimation of nucleated cell counts was performed using reference gene primer amplification. TCRdb's table, derived via immunoSEQ multiplex PCR, lists solely in-frame clones and lacks some. D and trimming were read from the DNA, whereas the V and J calls and clone size are those reported in that table. This table holds approximately 85,000 clones, roughly 89% found once. As for this clone: This could be a read error, since a much larger clone is one nucleotide away.

Trimming removed 0 bases from V and 5 bases from J; junction bases left unmatched: 7. This CDR3 is built from 16 residues. Germline V CDR1 and CDR2: SGDLS, YYNGEE. Sequencing was done on a sample of peripheral blood. The clonotype originates from a woman aged 80 or over with active or convalescent COVID-19. This rearrangement joins TRBV9 to TRBJ2-5; TRBD2 agrees at 10 bases. For the CDR3, the DNA is TGTGCCAGCAGCGTAGGGGCTAGCGGGAGTATGGAGACCCAGTACTTC. Translated: CASSVGASGSMETQYF.